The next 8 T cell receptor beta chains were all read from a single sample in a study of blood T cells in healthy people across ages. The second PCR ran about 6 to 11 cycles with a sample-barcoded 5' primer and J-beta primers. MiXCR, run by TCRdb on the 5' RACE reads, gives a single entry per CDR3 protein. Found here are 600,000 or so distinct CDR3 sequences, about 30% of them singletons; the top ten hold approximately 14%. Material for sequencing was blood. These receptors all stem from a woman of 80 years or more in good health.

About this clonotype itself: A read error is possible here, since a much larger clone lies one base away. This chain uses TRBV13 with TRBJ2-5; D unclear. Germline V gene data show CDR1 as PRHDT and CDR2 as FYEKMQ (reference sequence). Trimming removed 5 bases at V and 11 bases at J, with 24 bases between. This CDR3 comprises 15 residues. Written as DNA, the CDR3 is TGTGCCAGCAGCCCCCGGAGAACTCTCTACAATGAGCAGTACTTC. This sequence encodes CASSPRRTLYNEQYF.

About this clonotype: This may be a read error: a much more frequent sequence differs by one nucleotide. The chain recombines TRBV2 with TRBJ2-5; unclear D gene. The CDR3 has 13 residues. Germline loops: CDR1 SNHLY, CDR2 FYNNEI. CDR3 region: CASSSGRAETLYF. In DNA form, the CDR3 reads TGTGCCAGCAGTTCTGGTAGGGCAGAGACCCTGTACTTC.

The CDR3 spells CASSLGSAGGSETQYF. The CDR3 nucleotides are TGTGCCAGCAGCTTAGGATCAGCGGGAGGCTCAGAGACCCAGTACTTC. The V gene is TRBV7-2, the J gene TRBJ2-5, with TRBD2 matching over 9 bases. From germline, CDR1 is SGHTA and CDR2 FQGNSA. This CDR3 spans 16 amino acids. V was clipped by 1 base and J by 4 bases; unmatched bases: 7.

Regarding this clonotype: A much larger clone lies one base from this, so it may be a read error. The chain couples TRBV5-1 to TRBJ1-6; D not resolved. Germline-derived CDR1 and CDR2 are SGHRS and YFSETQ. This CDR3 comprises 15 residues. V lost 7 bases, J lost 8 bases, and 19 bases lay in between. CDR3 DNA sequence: TGCGCCAGCGGACCCGCGACGGGTATTGATTCACCCCTCCACTTT. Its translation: CASGPATGIDSPLHF.

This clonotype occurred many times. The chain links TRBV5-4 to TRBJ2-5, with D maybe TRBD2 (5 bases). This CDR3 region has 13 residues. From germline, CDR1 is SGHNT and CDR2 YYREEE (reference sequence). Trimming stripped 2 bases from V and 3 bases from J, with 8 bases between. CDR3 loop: CASSFRAEETQYF. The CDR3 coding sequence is TGTGCCAGCAGCTTCCGAGCGGAAGAGACCCAGTACTTC.

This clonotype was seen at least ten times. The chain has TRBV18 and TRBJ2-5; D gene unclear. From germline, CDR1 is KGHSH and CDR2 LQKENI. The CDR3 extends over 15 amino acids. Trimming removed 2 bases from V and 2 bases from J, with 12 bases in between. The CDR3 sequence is CASSPESGGQETQYF. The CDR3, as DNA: TGTGCCAGCTCACCAGAGTCGGGCGGTCAAGAGACCCAGTACTTC.

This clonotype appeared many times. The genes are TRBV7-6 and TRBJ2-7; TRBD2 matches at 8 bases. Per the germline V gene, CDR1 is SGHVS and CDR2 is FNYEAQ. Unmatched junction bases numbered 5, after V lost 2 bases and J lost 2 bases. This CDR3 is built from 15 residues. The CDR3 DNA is TGTGCCAGCAGCTTAAGCACTAGCGGTCCCTACGAGCAGTACTTC. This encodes CASSLSTSGPYEQYF.

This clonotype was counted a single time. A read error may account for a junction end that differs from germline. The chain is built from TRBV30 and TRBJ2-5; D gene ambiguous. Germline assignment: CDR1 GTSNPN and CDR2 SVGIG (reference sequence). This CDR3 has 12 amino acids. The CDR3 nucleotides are TGTGCCTGGAGTAGAGGACCTCAGACCCAGGACTTC. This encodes CAWSRGPQTQDF.